This T cell receptor (beta chain) derives from a study of blood T cell repertoires in COVID-19. The CDR3 has 17 residues. Trimming removed 3 bases at V and 7 bases at J, with 21 bases between. Germline V CDR1 and CDR2: MDHEN, SYDVKM. The repertoire was sequenced with immunoSEQ multiplex PCR; TCRdb's copy has only in-frame clones and lacks some. The sample has 150,000 to 200,000 clones; 65% to 85% are singletons. The J gene is TRBJ2-2, the V gene TRBV28; D possibly corresponds to TRBD2 (6 bases). Sequenced sample: PBMCs or T cells enriched from blood (not recorded which). This TCR was sampled from a woman in her sixties or seventies who had recovered from COVID-19. The CDR3 is CASSFYPFAGRSGELFF. The CDR3, as DNA: TGTGCCAGCAGTTTTTACCCCTTCGCGGGACGGAGCGGGGAGCTGTTTTTT.